These 17 T cell receptor beta chains were all obtained from the same sample, sequenced in a study of CD8 T cells in ankylosing spondylitis. TCRdb re-called the 5' RACE reads through MiXCR, storing one row per CDR3 protein. The sample shows 300,000 to 400,000 distinct CDR3 sequences, under 25% of them seen only once. These receptors have no identified antigens. Study-level points and caveats: Characteristic of ankylosing spondylitis blood, it appeared, was a TCR beta motif comprising several highly homologous variants.

Sequenced input: blood, either unsorted or a sorted T cell fraction (not recorded which). These receptors originate from a male donor with ankylosing spondylitis.

CDR3: CSARPTGGIEKLFF. Here the CDR3 DNA reads TGCAGTGCTAGACCTACAGGGGGCATTGAAAAACTGTTTTTT. The chain joins TRBV20-1 to TRBJ1-4, with 9 bases matching TRBD1. The CDR3 spans 14 residues. Germline values: CDR1 DFQATT, CDR2 SNEGSKA (reference sequence). V was pared by 2 bases and J by 7 bases, with 5 bases of the junction left unmatched.

The chain joins TRBV5-1 to TRBJ2-5; D may be TRBD2 (6 bases). Germline CDR1 SGHRS, CDR2 YFSETQ. V was pared by 5 bases and J by 3 bases, with 14 bases between. CDR3 length equals 14 residues. The CDR3 bases are TGCGCCAGCAGACTGGGGACTGTAAAAGAGACCCAGTACTTC. It yields the protein CASRLGTVKETQYF.

This chain uses TRBV5-1 with TRBJ1-2; D may be TRBD1 (6 bases). Germline loops: CDR1 SGHRS, CDR2 YFSETQ. The CDR3 runs 14 residues. V lost 6 bases and J lost 4, with 16 bases in between. The CDR3 sequence is CASTSGGGIYGYTF. CDR3 bases: TGCGCCAGCACCTCGGGCGGGGGCATCTATGGCTACACCTTC.

The sample holds a few counts of this clonotype. The chain combines TRBV7-8 with TRBJ2-3; a weak D match, TRBD1 (5 bases). V was pared by 4 bases and J by 3 bases, with 17 bases between. The CDR3 has 16 residues. Germline loops: CDR1 SGHVS, CDR2 FQNEAQ. The CDR3 region has the DNA TGTGCCAGCAGCTACCCGGCTACAGGTTGGACAGATACGCAGTATTTT. Translating it yields CASSYPATGWTDTQYF. Drawing the rest from reference TRBV7-8 and TRBJ2-3, the complete variable domain is GAGVSQSPRYKVAKRGQDVALRCDPISGHVSLFWYQQALGQGPEFLTYFQNEAQLDKSGLPSDRFFAERPEGSVSTLKIQRTQQEDSAVYLCASSYPATGWTDTQYFGPGTRLTVL.

This chain uses TRBV7-3 with TRBJ1-5; D unclear. Trimming cost V 11 bases and J 1 base, with 15 bases left between them. CDR1 and CDR2 from the germline V gene are SGHTA and FQGTGA. This CDR3 is 14 amino acids long. In nucleotides, the CDR3 is TGTGCCGAGGATCCCCGAAGGAGCAATCAGCCCCAGCATTTT. This sequence encodes CAEDPRRSNQPQHF.

V and J are TRBV3-1 and TRBJ2-1; the D call may be TRBD1 or TRBD2 (5 bases each). The V gene lost 3 bases and the J gene lost 0 bases, with 9 bases spanning the gap. There are 15 residues in the CDR3. In germline, CDR1 is LGHDT, CDR2 YNNKEL (reference sequence). CDR3 coding DNA: TGTGCCAGCAGCCACGAGGGGAGCTCCTACAATGAGCAGTTCTTC. This gives the protein CASSHEGSSYNEQFF.

The chain carries TRBV20-1 and TRBJ1-2; TRBD1 matches at 9 bases. Germline V CDR1 and CDR2: DFQATT, SNEGSKA (reference sequence). V dropped 5 bases and J dropped 2; count of bases not matched to a gene: 3. This CDR3 has 13 residues. The CDR3 here is CSAADRGNYGYTF. The CDR3 DNA reads as TGCAGTGCTGCGGACAGGGGAAACTATGGCTACACCTTC.

This clonotype has at least ten counts. J is TRBJ1-1 and V is TRBV7-2; D unclear. The CDR3 has 14 residues. Germline V gene lookup returns CDR1 SGHTA and CDR2 FQGNSA. V lost 5 bases and J 1 base, leaving 11 bases between the germline ends. CDR3 DNA sequence: TGTGCCAGCAGCCTAACGAAGTCGAACACTGAAGCTTTCTTT. This gives the protein CASSLTKSNTEAFF.

This clonotype came up a few times. The gene calls are TRBV10-3 and TRBJ2-2; D perhaps matches TRBD1 (5 bases). V was clipped by 10 bases and J by 1 base, with 7 bases between them. Germline loops: CDR1 ENHRY, CDR2 SYGVKD. CDR3 length: 12 amino acids. The CDR3 loop reads CATRVNTGELFF. CDR3 nucleotide sequence: TGTGCCACCAGGGTGAACACCGGGGAGCTGTTTTTT.

This clonotype occurred a few times. V and J are TRBV20-1 and TRBJ1-4; 9 bases align to TRBD1. The CDR3 spans 13 residues. Germline-derived CDR1 and CDR2 are DFQATT and SNEGSKA (reference sequence). V lost 4 bases and J lost 7; bases outside the gene matches: 4. CDR3: CSANRGPSEKLFF. In DNA form, the CDR3 reads TGCAGTGCTAACAGGGGGCCTAGTGAAAAACTGTTTTTT.

V usage is TRBV4-2 and J usage is TRBJ1-5; TRBD1 aligns across 9 bases. V lost 1 base to trimming and J lost 6 bases; unmatched junction nucleotides: 7. This CDR3 comprises 16 residues. Germline values: CDR1 LGHNA, CDR2 YNFKEQ. The chain's CDR3 is CASSQVVTGGFQPQHF. The DNA for the CDR3 is TGTGCCAGCAGCCAAGTGGTGACAGGGGGATTTCAGCCCCAGCATTTT.

The chain carries TRBV6-1 and TRBJ1-6; possibly TRBD1 for D (5 bases). CDR3 length: 13 residues. In germline, CDR1 is MNHNS, CDR2 SASEGT. Trimming cost V 2 bases and J 14 bases, with 13 bases left between them. CDR3 DNA sequence: TGTGCCAGCAGTGAATTCATGCCAGGGACCCTCCACTTT. Translated: CASSEFMPGTLHF.

This clonotype has only a few counts. V gene TRBV7-9 combines with J gene TRBJ1-4; possible D gene TRBD1, 5 bases. Trimming left V 2 bases short and J 8 bases short, with 9 bases between. This CDR3 has 13 amino acids. Germline V CDR1 and CDR2: SEHNR, FQNEAQ (reference sequence). CDR3 bases: TGTGCCAGCAGCTTAACCGGGACCGAAAAACTGTTTTTT. This sequence encodes CASSLTGTEKLFF. Supplemented by reference TRBV7-9 and TRBJ1-4, the full variable domain reads DTGVSQNPRHKITKRGQNVTFRCDPISEHNRLYWYRQTLGQGPEFLTYFQNEAQLEKSRLLSDRFSAERPKGSFSTLEIQRTEQGDSAMYLCASSLTGTEKLFFGSGTQLSVL.

This clonotype occurred many times. This sequence joins TRBV5-1 and TRBJ2-5; tentative D call: TRBD1 (6 bases). V lost 0 bases and J 4 bases, leaving 10 bases between the germline ends. The V gene's germline CDR1 is SGHRS and CDR2 YFSETQ. The CDR3 covers 14 residues. The CDR3 loop reads CASSLETGGETQYF. As DNA, the CDR3 is TGCGCCAGCAGCTTGGAGACAGGAGGAGAGACCCAGTACTTC.

The genes are TRBV7-7 and TRBJ2-3; TRBD2 agrees at 9 bases. The germline V gene has CDR1 SSHAT and CDR2 FNYEAQ (reference sequence). The CDR3 covers 15 residues. V lost 5 bases, J lost 2 bases, and 5 bases stayed unmatched. The CDR3 spells CASSKGLANTDTQYF. The CDR3 DNA reads TGTGCCAGCAGCAAGGGACTAGCCAACACAGATACGCAGTATTTT.

Ten or more counts support this clonotype. This sequence joins TRBV20-1 and TRBJ1-1, with D unresolved. V lost 3 bases to trimming and J lost 5 bases, with 7 bases between them. CDR1 is DFQATT and CDR2 is SNEGSKA in the germline V gene (reference sequence). The CDR3 contains 11 residues. The CDR3 region is CSASLVTEAFF. For the CDR3, the DNA is TGCAGTGCTAGTCTGGTGACTGAAGCTTTCTTT.

This clonotype was counted a few times. This CDR3 reads CSARGLATDTQYF. CDR3 nucleotides: TGCAGTGCTAGAGGACTAGCAACAGATACGCAGTATTTT. This chain uses TRBV20-1 with TRBJ2-3; 7 bases align to TRBD2. This CDR3 is built from 13 residues. Germline V CDR1 and CDR2: DFQATT, SNEGSKA (reference sequence). With 1 base clipped from V and 3 bases from J, the junction kept 1 base outside the gene matches.